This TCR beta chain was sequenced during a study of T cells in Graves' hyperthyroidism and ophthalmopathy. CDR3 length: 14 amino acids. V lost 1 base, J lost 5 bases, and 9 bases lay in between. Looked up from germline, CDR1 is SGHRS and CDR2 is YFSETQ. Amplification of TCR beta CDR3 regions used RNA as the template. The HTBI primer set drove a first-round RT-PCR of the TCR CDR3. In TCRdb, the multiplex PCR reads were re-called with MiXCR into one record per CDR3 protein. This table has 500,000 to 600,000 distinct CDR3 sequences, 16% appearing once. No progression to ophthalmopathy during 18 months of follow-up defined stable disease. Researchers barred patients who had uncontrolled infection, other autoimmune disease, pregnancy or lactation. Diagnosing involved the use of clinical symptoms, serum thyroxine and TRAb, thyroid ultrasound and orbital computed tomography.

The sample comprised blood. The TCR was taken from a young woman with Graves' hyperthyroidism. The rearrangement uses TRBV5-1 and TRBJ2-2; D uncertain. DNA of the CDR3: TGCGCCAGCAGCTTGATGCCGAGAACCGGGGAGCTGTTTTTT. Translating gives CASSLMPRTGELFF.